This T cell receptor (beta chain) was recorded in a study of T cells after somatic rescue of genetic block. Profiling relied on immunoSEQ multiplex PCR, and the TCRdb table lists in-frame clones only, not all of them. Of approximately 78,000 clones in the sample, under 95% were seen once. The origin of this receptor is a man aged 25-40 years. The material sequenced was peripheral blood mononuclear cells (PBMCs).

CDR3 sequence reads: CASRLVSRGDEQFF. The CDR3 coding sequence is TGTGCCAGCAGACTCGTTAGCCGGGGTGATGAGCAGTTCTTC. The chain links TRBV7-9 to TRBJ2-1, with D perhaps matching TRBD2 (5 bases). Germline CDR1 and CDR2: SEHNR and FQNEAQ (reference sequence). The CDR3 contains 14 residues. V lost 6 bases, J lost 8 bases, and 17 bases lay in between.